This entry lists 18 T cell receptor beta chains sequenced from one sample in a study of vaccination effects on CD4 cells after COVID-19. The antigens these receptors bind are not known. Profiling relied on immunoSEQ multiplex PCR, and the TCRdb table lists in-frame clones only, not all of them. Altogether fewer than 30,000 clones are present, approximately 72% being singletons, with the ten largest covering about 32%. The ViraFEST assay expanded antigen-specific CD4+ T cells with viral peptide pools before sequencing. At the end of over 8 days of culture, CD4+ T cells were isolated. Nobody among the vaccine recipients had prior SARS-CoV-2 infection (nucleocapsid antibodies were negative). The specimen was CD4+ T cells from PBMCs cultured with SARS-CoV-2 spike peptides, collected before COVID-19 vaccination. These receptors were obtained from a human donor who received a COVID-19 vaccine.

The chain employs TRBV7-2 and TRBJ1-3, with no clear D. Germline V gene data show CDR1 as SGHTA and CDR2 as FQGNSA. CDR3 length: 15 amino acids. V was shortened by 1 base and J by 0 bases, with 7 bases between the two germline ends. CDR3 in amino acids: CASSLVGGSGNTIYF. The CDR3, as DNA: TGTGCCAGCAGCTTAGTGGGAGGCTCTGGAAACACCATATATTTT.

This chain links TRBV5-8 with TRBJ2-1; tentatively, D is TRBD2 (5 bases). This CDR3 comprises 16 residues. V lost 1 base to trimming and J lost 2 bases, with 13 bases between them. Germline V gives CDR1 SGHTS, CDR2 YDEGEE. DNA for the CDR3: TGTGCCAGCAGCTTGAGGGTTGGCGGGCCCTACAATGAGCAGTTCTTC. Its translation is CASSLRVGGPYNEQFF.

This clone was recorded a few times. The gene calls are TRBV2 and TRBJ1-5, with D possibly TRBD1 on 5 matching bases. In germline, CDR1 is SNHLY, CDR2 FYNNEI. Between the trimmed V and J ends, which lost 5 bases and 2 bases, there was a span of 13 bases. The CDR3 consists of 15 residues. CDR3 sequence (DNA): TGTGCCAGCAGTCGTCAGGGAGGAGGCAATCAGCCCCAGCATTTT. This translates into CASSRQGGGNQPQHF.

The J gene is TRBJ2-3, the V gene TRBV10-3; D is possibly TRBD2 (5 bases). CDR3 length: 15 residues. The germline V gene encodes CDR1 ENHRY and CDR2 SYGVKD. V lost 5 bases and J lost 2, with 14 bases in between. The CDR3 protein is CAISPTGTVTDTQYF. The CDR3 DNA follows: TGTGCCATCAGTCCCACGGGAACCGTCACAGATACGCAGTATTTT.

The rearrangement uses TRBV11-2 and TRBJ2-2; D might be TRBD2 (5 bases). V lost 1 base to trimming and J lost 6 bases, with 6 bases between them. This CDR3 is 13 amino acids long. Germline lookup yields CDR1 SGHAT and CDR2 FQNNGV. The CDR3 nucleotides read TGTGCCAGCAGCTTAGGAGGGCCCGGGGAGCTGTTTTTT. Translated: CASSLGGPGELFF.

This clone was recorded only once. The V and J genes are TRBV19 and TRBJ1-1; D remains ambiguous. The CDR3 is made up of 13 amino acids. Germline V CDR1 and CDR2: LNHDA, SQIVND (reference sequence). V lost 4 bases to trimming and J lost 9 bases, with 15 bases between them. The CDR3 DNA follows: TGTGCCAGTAGTACCCCCTCGTTAGGCCAAGCTTTCTTT. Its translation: CASSTPSLGQAFF.

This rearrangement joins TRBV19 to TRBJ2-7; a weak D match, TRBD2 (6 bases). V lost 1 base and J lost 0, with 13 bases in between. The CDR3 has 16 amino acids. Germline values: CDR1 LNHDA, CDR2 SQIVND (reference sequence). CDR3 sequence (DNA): TGTGCCAGTAGTATAGGAGGATCAGCGGGCTCCTACGAGCAGTACTTC. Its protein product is CASSIGGSAGSYEQYF.

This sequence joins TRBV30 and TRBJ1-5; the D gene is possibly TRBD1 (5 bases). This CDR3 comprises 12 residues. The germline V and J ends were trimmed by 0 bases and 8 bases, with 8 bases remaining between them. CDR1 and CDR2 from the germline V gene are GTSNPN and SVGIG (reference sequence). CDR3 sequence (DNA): TGTGCCTGGAGTGTCCCAGGGAAGCCCCAGCATTTT. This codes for CAWSVPGKPQHF.

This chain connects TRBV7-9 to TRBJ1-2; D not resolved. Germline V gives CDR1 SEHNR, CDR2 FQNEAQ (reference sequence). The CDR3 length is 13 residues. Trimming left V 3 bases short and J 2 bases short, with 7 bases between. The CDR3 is CASSFSGNYGYTF. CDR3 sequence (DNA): TGTGCCAGCAGCTTTAGCGGCAACTATGGCTACACCTTC.

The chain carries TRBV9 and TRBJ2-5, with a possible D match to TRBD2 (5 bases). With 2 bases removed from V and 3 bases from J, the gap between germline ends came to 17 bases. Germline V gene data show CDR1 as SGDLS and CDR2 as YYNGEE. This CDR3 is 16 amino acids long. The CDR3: CASSVQPARGKETQYF. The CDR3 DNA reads TGTGCCAGCAGCGTCCAACCGGCGAGAGGGAAAGAGACCCAGTACTTC.

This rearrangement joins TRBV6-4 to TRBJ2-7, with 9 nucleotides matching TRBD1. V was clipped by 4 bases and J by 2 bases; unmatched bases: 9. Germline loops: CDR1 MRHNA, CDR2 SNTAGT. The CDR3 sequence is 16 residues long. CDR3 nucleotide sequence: TGTGCCAGCAGTGCCTCAACTGGGACAGGGACCTACGAGCAGTACTTC. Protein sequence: CASSASTGTGTYEQYF.

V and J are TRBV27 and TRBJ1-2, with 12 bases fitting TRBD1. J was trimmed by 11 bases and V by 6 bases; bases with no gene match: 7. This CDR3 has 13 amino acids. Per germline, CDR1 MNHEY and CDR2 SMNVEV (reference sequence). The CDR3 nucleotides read TGTGCCAGCAGCCCGGGACAGGGGGCGCGATACACCTTC. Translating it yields CASSPGQGARYTF.

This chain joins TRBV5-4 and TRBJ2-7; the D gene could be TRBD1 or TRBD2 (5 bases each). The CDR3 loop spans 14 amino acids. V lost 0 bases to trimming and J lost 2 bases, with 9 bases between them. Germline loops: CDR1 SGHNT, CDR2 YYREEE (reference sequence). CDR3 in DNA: TGTGCCAGCAGCTTGGGAGGGGACCCCTACGAGCAGTACTTC. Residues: CASSLGGDPYEQYF. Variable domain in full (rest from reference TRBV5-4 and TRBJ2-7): ETGVTQSPTHLIKTRGQQVTLRCSSQSGHNTVSWYQQALGQGPQFIFQYYREEENGRGNFPPRFSGLQFPNYSSELNVNALELDDSALYLCASSLGGDPYEQYFGPGTRLTVT.

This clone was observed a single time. The CDR3 region is CASSEARGDTQYF. In nucleotides, the CDR3 is TGTGCCAGCAGTGAGGCCCGGGGAGATACGCAGTATTTT. The V gene is TRBV6-4, the J gene TRBJ2-3; maybe TRBD2 (5 bases). The V end lost 3 bases, the J end lost 5 bases, and 9 bases lay between the germline ends. Germline CDR1 and CDR2: MRHNA and SNTAGT. The CDR3 extends over 13 amino acids.

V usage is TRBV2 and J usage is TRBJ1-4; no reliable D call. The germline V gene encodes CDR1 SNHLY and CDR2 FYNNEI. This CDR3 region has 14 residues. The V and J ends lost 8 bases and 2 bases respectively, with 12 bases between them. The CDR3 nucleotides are TGTGCCAGCCAGGCAGCGCCCACTAATGAAAAACTGTTTTTT. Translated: CASQAAPTNEKLFF.

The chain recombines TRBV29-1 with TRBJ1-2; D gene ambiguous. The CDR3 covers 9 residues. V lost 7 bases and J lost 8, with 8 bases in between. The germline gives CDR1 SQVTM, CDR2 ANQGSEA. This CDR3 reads CSEDGGYTF. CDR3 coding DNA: TGCAGCGAAGATGGGGGCTACACCTTC.

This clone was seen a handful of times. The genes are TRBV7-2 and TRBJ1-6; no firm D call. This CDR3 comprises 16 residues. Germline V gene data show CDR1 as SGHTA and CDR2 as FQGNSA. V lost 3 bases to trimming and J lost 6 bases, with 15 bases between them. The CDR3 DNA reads TGTGCCAGCAGCTTGTTCGTACATCAGAGTAATTCACCCCTCCACTTT. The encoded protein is CASSLFVHQSNSPLHF.

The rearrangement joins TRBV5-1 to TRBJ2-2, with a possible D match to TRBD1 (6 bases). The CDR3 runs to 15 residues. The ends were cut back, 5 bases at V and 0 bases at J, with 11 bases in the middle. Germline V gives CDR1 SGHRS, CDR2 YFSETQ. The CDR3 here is CASSHGTPNTGELFF. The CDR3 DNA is TGCGCCAGCAGTCACGGGACACCGAACACCGGGGAGCTGTTTTTT.